These 23 T cell receptor beta chains share one sample of origin, sequenced in a study of blood T cells in healthy people across ages. Sample-barcoded 5' priming and a J-beta primer mix drove a second PCR of roughly 6 to 12 cycles. TCRdb processed the 5' RACE reads anew with MiXCR; each CDR3 protein has one entry. The sample holds a few hundred thousand distinct CDR3 sequences, approximately 27% seen once. Sequencing was done on a sample of blood. Every receptor here comes from a woman in her seventies in good health.

The chain combines TRBV5-1 with TRBJ1-3, with D unclear. The V end was cut by 4 bases, the J end by 0 bases, with 17 bases between. The length of the CDR3 is 17 residues. Germline CDR1 SGHRS, CDR2 YFSETQ. The CDR3 nucleotides are TGCGCCAGCAGCCTGGACCCAGGCTTCCCCTCTGGAAACACCATATATTTT. Translation: CASSLDPGFPSGNTIYF. Full variable domain (rest looked up from reference TRBV5-1 and TRBJ1-3): KAGVTQTPRYLIKTRGQQVTLSCSPISGHRSVSWYQQTPGQGLQFLFEYFSETQRNKGNFPGRFSGRQFSNSRSEMNVSTLELGDSALYLCASSLDPGFPSGNTIYFGEGSWLTVV.

The chain carries TRBV10-3 and TRBJ1-2, with D maybe TRBD1 (5 bases). This CDR3 comprises 13 residues. Germline lookup yields CDR1 ENHRY and CDR2 SYGVKD. The V end was cut by 7 bases, the J end by 5 bases, with 14 bases between. CDR3 region: CAITMGRGYGYTF. Written as DNA, the CDR3 is TGTGCCATCACTATGGGGCGAGGTTATGGCTACACCTTC.

This sequence joins TRBV2 and TRBJ1-1; 10 nucleotides align to TRBD1. V shed 5 bases, J shed 7 bases, and the junction held 4 bases outside the gene matches. Looked up from germline, CDR1 is SNHLY and CDR2 is FYNNEI. This CDR3 spans 13 amino acids. As DNA, the CDR3 is TGTGCCAGCAGTTTGGACAGGGGGGATGAAGCTTTCTTT. It codes for CASSLDRGDEAFF.

This clonotype occurred many times. The gene calls are TRBV6-2 or TRBV6-3 and TRBJ2-5; D is undetermined. The V end was cut by 5 bases, the J end by 5 bases, with 12 bases between. Germline V gives CDR1 MNHEY, CDR2 SVGEGT. The CDR3 has 13 amino acids. CDR3 region: CASSLIPPETQYF. For the CDR3, the DNA is TGTGCCAGCAGTCTAATCCCGCCGGAGACCCAGTACTTC.

This clonotype was seen a handful of times. The gene calls are TRBV6-5 and TRBJ1-1; D ambiguous. Germline assignment: CDR1 MNHEY and CDR2 SVGAGI. V was clipped by 4 bases and J by 1 base, with 7 bases between them. CDR3 length: 13 residues. The CDR3 DNA reads as TGTGCCAGCAGTTCCCCATCGAACACTGAAGCTTTCTTT. This translates into CASSSPSNTEAFF.

In its sample, this clonotype was seen a few times. The genes are TRBV25-1 and TRBJ1-1; 8 bases match TRBD1. CDR1 is MGHDK and CDR2 is SYGVNS in the germline V gene. The CDR3 is made up of 13 amino acids. V shed 6 bases, J shed 1 base, and the junction held 1 base outside the gene matches. CDR3 residues: CASRGQANTEAFF. Written as DNA, the CDR3 is TGTGCCAGCAGGGGACAGGCGAACACTGAAGCTTTCTTT.

J is TRBJ2-5 and V is TRBV2; D is ambiguous. In germline, CDR1 is SNHLY, CDR2 FYNNEI. The CDR3 totals 12 residues. The germline V and J ends were trimmed by 3 bases and 5 bases, with 7 bases remaining between them. This CDR3 reads CASSDHSETQYF. In DNA, the CDR3 is TGTGCCAGCAGTGACCACAGCGAGACCCAGTACTTC.

Only a few counts were recorded for this clonotype. The V call is TRBV4-2, the J call TRBJ1-2, with 7 bases identical to TRBD1. CDR1 is LGHNA and CDR2 is YNFKEQ in the germline V gene. V shed 0 bases and J 2 bases; nucleotides not matched to a gene: 9. The CDR3 runs 17 residues. The DNA of the CDR3 is TGTGCCAGCAGCCAAGAAGTCTTACGGGACAGCAACTATGGCTACACCTTC. This sequence encodes CASSQEVLRDSNYGYTF.

In its sample, this clonotype was seen a few times. This chain uses TRBV4-3 with TRBJ1-1; TRBD1 matches at 7 bases. CDR3 length equals 14 residues. Germline values: CDR1 LGHNA, CDR2 YSLEER. The V and J ends lost 1 base and 5 bases, in that order; junction bases with no gene match: 4. CDR3 nucleotides: TGCGCCAGCAGCCAAGTACAGGGGAAGACTGAAGCTTTCTTT. Translating it yields CASSQVQGKTEAFF.

CDR3 nucleotide sequence: TGCAGTGCACCTTACAATGAGCAGTTCTTC. Translation: CSAPYNEQFF. The J gene is TRBJ2-1, the V gene TRBV20-1, with unresolved D. The CDR3 sequence is 10 residues long. Germline assignment: CDR1 DFQATT and CDR2 SNEGSKA (reference sequence). V lost 6 bases and J lost 4, with 4 bases in between.

This chain links TRBV3-1 with TRBJ2-1; tentatively, D is TRBD2 (5 bases). The J call may be in error: the DNA end matches TRBJ2-5 better. The CDR3 loop spans 12 amino acids. Germline CDR1 LGHDT, CDR2 YNNKEL (reference sequence). The CDR3 region has the DNA TGTGCCAGCCAACTAGATTCTGAGACCCAGTACTTC. It yields the protein CASQLDSETQYF.

The chain carries TRBV20-1 and TRBJ1-2; D is undetermined. Trimming took off 3 bases at V and 2 bases at J, with 10 bases between the two ends. The CDR3 covers 13 residues. Germline V gene lookup returns CDR1 DFQATT and CDR2 SNEGSKA (reference sequence). Here the CDR3 reads CSASEGENYGYTF. CDR3 sequence (DNA): TGCAGTGCTAGTGAAGGAGAAAACTATGGCTACACCTTC.

The V gene is TRBV12-3 or TRBV12-4, the J gene TRBJ2-5, with D perhaps matching TRBD2 (6 bases). The last part of the DNA fits TRBJ2-1 better; the J call may be wrong. The CDR3 length is 15 residues. CDR3 protein: CASRTEGVMINEQFF. Here the CDR3 DNA reads TGTGCCAGCAGGACGGAGGGAGTTATGATAAATGAGCAGTTCTTC.

The CDR3 spells CASSSLSSGRSEQYF. The CDR3 DNA is TGTGCCAGCAGCTCGTTAAGTAGCGGGAGATCCGAGCAGTACTTC. The rearrangement joins TRBV7-6 to TRBJ2-7, with TRBD2 identical over 9 bases. This CDR3 comprises 15 residues. Germline V gene data show CDR1 as SGHVS and CDR2 as FNYEAQ. J was trimmed by 6 bases and V by 4 bases; bases with no gene match: 10.

Of note for this clonotype: In this CDR3 the conserved last residue, phenylalanine or tryptophan, is missing, so a read error is likely. The chain has TRBV29-1 and TRBJ1-3, with a tentative D call TRBD1 (5 bases). Germline-derived CDR1 and CDR2 are SQVTM and ANQGSEA. The CDR3 spans 13 residues. V was cut by 2 bases and J by 4 bases, with 9 bases left in between. The CDR3 sequence: CSVETTVGNTIYS. CDR3 nucleotide sequence: TGCAGCGTTGAAACGACAGTAGGAAACACCATATATTCT.

The chain combines TRBV12-3 or TRBV12-4 with TRBJ2-5; 8 bases are shared with TRBD2. The CDR3 runs to 13 residues. J was trimmed by 4 bases and V by 4 bases; bases with no gene match: 2. The DNA of the CDR3 is TGTGCCAGCAGTTCTACTAGCGGAGAGACCCAGTACTTC. It translates to CASSSTSGETQYF.

This clonotype has only a few counts. The rearrangement joins TRBV2 to TRBJ2-2; unclear D gene. The V and J ends lost 4 bases and 2 bases respectively, with 11 bases between them. The CDR3 covers 15 residues. CDR1 is SNHLY, CDR2 FYNNEI, per germline. CDR3 sequence reads: CASSVSFSNTGELFF. CDR3 DNA sequence: TGTGCCAGCAGTGTTAGCTTCTCAAACACCGGGGAGCTGTTTTTT.

The chain joins TRBV20-1 to TRBJ2-5; TRBD2 aligns across 7 bases. Trimming cost V 6 bases and J 4 bases; bases outside gene matches: 14. The CDR3 extends over 15 amino acids. The germline V gene has CDR1 DFQATT and CDR2 SNEGSKA (reference sequence). The CDR3 DNA reads as TGCAGTGCCCAACGGCTAGGACTAGTCGGAGAGACCCAGTACTTC. Its protein product is CSAQRLGLVGETQYF.

This chain uses TRBV27 with TRBJ1-2, with 8 positions matching TRBD1. The CDR3 covers 17 residues. Germline V CDR1 and CDR2: MNHEY, SMNVEV (reference sequence). V lost 6 bases, J lost 1 base, and 13 bases stayed unmatched. CDR3 amino acids: CASRSRWGTGYNYGYTF. The CDR3 coding sequence is TGTGCCAGCAGATCCCGTTGGGGGACAGGCTATAACTATGGCTACACCTTC.

The table lists this clonotype with a few counts. The chain combines TRBV5-8 with TRBJ2-3; 11 nucleotides agree with TRBD2. V shed 2 bases and J 6 bases; nucleotides not matched to a gene: 8. CDR3 size: 16 residues. Looked up from germline, CDR1 is SGHTS and CDR2 is YDEGEE. Here the CDR3 reads CASSFSSGRTGDTQYF. The CDR3 DNA reads TGTGCCAGCAGCTTCTCTAGCGGGAGGACAGGTGATACGCAGTATTTT.

This clonotype came up a few times. The rearrangement uses TRBV3-1 and TRBJ2-7, with D unclear. CDR1 is LGHDT and CDR2 is YNNKEL in the germline V gene (reference sequence). The CDR3 contains 14 residues. V was trimmed by 3 bases and J by 0 bases, leaving 9 bases between them. CDR3 protein: CASSQPVNSYEQYF. As DNA, the CDR3 is TGTGCCAGCAGCCAGCCAGTGAACTCCTACGAGCAGTACTTC.

The chain employs TRBV7-8 and TRBJ1-4; D gene uncertain. V dropped 5 bases and J dropped 3 bases, with 4 bases sitting between them. This CDR3 has 12 residues. Germline V gives CDR1 SGHVS, CDR2 FQNEAQ. The CDR3 spells CASSPANEKLFF. CDR3 DNA sequence: TGTGCCAGCAGCCCCGCTAATGAAAAACTGTTTTTT.

This chain connects TRBV12-3 or TRBV12-4 to TRBJ2-7; D is perhaps TRBD2 (5 bases). V was trimmed by 6 bases and J by 0 bases, leaving 12 bases between them. The CDR3 length is 14 residues. The CDR3 nucleotides read TGTGCCAGCAGGGAGGCGCTATCCTCCTACGAGCAGTACTTC. Its translation: CASREALSSYEQYF.